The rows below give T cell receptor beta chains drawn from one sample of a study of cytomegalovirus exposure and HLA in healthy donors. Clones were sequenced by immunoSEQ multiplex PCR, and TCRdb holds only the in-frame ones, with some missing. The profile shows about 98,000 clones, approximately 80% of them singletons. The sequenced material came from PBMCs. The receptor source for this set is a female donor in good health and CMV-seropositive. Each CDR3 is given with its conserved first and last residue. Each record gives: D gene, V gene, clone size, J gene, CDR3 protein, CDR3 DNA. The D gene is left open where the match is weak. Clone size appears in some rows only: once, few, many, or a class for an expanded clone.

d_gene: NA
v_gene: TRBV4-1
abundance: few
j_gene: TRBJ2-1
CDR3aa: CASSQANEQFF
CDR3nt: TGCGCCAGCAGCCAAGCGAATGAGCAGTTCTTC

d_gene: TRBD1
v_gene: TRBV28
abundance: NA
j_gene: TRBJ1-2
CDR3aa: CASRKTGNYGYTF
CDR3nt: TGTGCCAGCAGAAAGACAGGGAACTATGGCTACACCTTC

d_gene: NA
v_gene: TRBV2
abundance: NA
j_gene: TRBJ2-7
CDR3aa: CASSWGRIDEQYF
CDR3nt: TGTGCCAGCAGCTGGGGGCGTATCGACGAGCAGTACTTC

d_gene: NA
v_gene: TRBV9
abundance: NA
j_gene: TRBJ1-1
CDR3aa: CASSVVAGSEAFF
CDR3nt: TGTGCCAGCAGCGTAGTCGCGGGGAGTGAAGCTTTCTTT

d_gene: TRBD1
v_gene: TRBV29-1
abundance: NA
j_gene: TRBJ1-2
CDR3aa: CSVPQGGYGYTF
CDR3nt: TGCAGCGTTCCCCAGGGGGGATATGGCTACACCTTC

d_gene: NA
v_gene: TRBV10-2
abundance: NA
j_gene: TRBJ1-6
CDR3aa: CASHRNPMSGSYNSPLHF
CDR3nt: TGCGCCAGTCATCGGAACCCAATGAGCGGCTCCTATAATTCACCCCTCCACTTT

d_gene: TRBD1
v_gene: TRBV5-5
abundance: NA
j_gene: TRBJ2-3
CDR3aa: CASSLDRGLSTDTQYF
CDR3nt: TGTGCCAGCAGTTTGGACAGGGGCCTTAGCACAGATACGCAGTATTTT

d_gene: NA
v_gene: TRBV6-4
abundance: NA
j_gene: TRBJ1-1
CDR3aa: CASSVSGNTEAFF
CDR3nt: TGTGCCAGCAGTGTTTCAGGGAACACTGAAGCTTTCTTT

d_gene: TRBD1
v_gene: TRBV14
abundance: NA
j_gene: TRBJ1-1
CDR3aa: CASSEEGGWGTEAFF
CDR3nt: TGTGCCAGCAGCGAAGAAGGGGGCTGGGGCACTGAAGCTTTCTTT

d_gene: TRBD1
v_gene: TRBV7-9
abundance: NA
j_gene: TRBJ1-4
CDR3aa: CASSKWTGGVEKLFF
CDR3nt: TGTGCCAGCAGCAAGTGGACAGGGGGTGTTGAAAAACTGTTTTTT

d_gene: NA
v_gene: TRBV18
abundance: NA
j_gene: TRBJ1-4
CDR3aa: CASSPQGPGINEKLFF
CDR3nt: TGTGCCAGCTCACCACAGGGCCCAGGGATTAATGAAAAACTGTTTTTT

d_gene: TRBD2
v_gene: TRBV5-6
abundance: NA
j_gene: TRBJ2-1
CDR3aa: CASSLMGGSYNEQFF
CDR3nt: TGTGCCAGCAGCCTAATGGGGGGGTCCTACAATGAGCAGTTCTTC

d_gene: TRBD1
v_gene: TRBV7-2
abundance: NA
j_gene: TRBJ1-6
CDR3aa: CASSSTGNDSPLHF
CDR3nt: TGTGCCAGCAGCTCGACAGGGAATGATTCACCCCTCCACTTT

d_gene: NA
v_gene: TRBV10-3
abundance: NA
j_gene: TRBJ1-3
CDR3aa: CAISGVTGNTIYF
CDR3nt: TGTGCCATCAGTGGTGTGACCGGGAACACCATATATTTT

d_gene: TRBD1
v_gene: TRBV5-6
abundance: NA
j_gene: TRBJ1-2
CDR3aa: CASSLDRGGNYGYTF
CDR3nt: TGTGCCAGCAGCTTGGACAGGGGGGGCAACTATGGCTACACCTTC

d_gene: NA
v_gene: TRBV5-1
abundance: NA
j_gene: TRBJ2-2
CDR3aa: CASSLGSGELFF
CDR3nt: TGCGCCAGCAGCTTGGGTAGCGGGGAGCTGTTTTTT

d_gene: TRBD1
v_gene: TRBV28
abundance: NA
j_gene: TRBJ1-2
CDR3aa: CASSAPGQGVGYGYTF
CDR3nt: TGTGCCAGCAGTGCCCCGGGACAGGGCGTGGGATATGGCTACACCTTC